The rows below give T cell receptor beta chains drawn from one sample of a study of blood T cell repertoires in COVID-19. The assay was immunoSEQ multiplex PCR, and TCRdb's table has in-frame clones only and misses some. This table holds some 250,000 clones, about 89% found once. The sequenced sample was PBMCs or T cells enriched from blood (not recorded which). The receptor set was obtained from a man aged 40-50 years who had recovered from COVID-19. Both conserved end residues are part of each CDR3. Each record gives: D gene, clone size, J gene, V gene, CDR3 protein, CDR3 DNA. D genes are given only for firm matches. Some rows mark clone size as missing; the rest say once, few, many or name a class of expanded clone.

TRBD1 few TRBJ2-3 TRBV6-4 CASSETGTDPDTQYF TGTGCCAGCAGTGAAACCGGGACAGACCCAGATACGCAGTATTTT
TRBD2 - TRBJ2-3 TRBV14 CASSQLLAGATDTQYF TGTGCCAGCAGCCAACTACTAGCGGGAGCAACAGATACGCAGTATTTT
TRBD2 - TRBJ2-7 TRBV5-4 CASSLGASGRRGSYEQYF TGTGCCAGCAGCTTGGGGGCTAGCGGGAGAAGGGGCTCCTACGAGCAGTACTTC
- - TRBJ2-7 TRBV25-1 CASRQGSYEQYF TGTGCCAGCAGGCAGGGCTCCTACGAGCAGTACTTC
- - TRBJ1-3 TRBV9 CASSKRSGGLGRNTIYF TGTGCCAGCAGCAAGAGGTCGGGAGGGTTGGGTAGAAACACCATATATTTT
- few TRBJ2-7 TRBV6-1 CASSEGGVLPYEQYF TGTGCCAGCAGTGAAGGGGGGGTCTTGCCCTACGAGCAGTACTTC
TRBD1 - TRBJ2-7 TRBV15 CATSLGQGGTYEQYF TGTGCCACCAGCCTGGGACAGGGTGGCACCTACGAGCAGTACTTC
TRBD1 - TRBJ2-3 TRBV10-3 CAISERLGQGDTQYF TGTGCCATCAGTGAGCGGCTAGGACAGGGAGATACGCAGTATTTT
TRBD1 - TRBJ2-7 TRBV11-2 CASSSDRSSYEQYF TGTGCCAGCAGCTCGGACAGGAGCTCCTACGAGCAGTACTTC
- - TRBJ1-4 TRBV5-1 CASSLVGQTNEKLFF TGCGCCAGCAGCTTGGTGGGGCAGACTAATGAAAAACTGTTTTTT
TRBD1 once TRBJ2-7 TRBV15 CATSRAFGTGYYEQYF TGTGCCACCAGCAGAGCCTTTGGGACAGGGTACTACGAGCAGTACTTC
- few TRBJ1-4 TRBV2 CASSAGAGLLEKLFF TGTGCCAGCAGTGCCGGCGCAGGGCTTCTTGAAAAACTGTTTTTT
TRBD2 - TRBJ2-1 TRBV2 CASSNSGGTYNEQFF TGTGCCAGCAGTAATAGCGGGGGGACCTACAATGAGCAGTTCTTC
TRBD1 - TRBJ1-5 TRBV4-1 CASSLGTGGRYSNQPQHF TGCGCCAGCAGCCTCGGAACAGGGGGCCGGTATAGCAATCAGCCCCAGCATTTT
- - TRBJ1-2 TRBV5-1 CASSFQGSVSYTF TGCGCCAGCAGCTTCCAGGGGTCGGTTAGCTACACCTTC
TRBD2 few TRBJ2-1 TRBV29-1 CSTLAAGLGGNEQFF TGCAGCACGCTAGCGGCGGGGCTCGGGGGCAATGAGCAGTTCTTC
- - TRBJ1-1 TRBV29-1 CSVSQIMNTEAFF TGCAGCGTTTCCCAGATCATGAACACTGAAGCTTTCTTT
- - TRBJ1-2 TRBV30 CAWSVGSRVKGYTF TGTGCCTGGAGTGTAGGCTCCAGGGTGAAGGGCTACACCTTC
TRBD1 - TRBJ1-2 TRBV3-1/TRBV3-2 CASSQDTGGSGYTF TGTGCCAGCAGCCAAGACACAGGGGGATCTGGCTACACCTTC
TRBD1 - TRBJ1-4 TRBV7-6 CASSHRGGTNEKLFF TGTGCCAGCAGCCACAGGGGAGGAACTAATGAAAAACTGTTTTTT
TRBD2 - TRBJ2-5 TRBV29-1 CSVRGGQETQYF TGCAGCGTCCGCGGGGGCCAAGAGACCCAGTACTTC
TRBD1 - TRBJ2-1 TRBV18 CASSPPFWDRGLAYNEQFF TGTGCCAGCTCACCACCGTTTTGGGACAGGGGGTTGGCCTACAATGAGCAGTTCTTC
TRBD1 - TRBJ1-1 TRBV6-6 CASSYSRGQGTEAFF TGTGCCAGCAGTTACTCTCGCGGACAGGGCACTGAAGCTTTCTTT
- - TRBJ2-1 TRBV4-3 CASSQDRLSSYNEQFF TGCGCCAGCAGCCAAGACCGCTTGAGCTCCTACAATGAGCAGTTCTTC
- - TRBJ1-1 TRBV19 CASIRGPRSRGTEAFF TGTGCCAGTATTAGGGGACCCCGGAGCAGGGGCACTGAAGCTTTCTTT